This T cell receptor (beta chain) was profiled in a study of shared clonotypes between healthy human individuals. CD45RO-negative CD8 cells positively selected for CCR7 made up the naive population, which excluded terminally differentiated effector memory CD45RA+ cells. Generated by immunoSEQ multiplex PCR, the TCRdb table keeps only in-frame clones and is missing some. Of about 2.2 million clones in the sample, around 95% are singletons; the top ten hold about 1.6%. Losses at the gene ends were 5 bases for V and 2 bases for J; bases not matched to a gene: 5. The CDR3 has 14 amino acids. CDR1 and CDR2 (germline): SGHVS, FNYEAQ.

The V and J genes are TRBV7-6 and TRBJ2-5; TRBD2 agrees at 7 bases. This clonotype was obtained from a young man in good health. Some clones in this sample may be carry-over from other donors' samples. Specimen: naive CD8+ T cells from PBMCs. The CDR3 protein is CASSQGAGQETQYF. CDR3 bases: TGTGCCAGCAGCCAAGGAGCGGGGCAAGAGACCCAGTACTTC.